This section outlines one T cell receptor beta chain sequence together with its context. Antigen specificity is unknown. The V and J ends lost 8 bases and 5 bases respectively, with 12 bases between them. CDR1 and CDR2 from the germline V gene are MGHDK and SYGVNS. This CDR3 has 12 residues. PCR was performed a second time for roughly 7 to 11 cycles using a sample-barcoded 5' primer and a J-beta primer mix. TCRdb analysed the 5' RACE reads with MiXCR anew, one entry per CDR3 protein. The sample consists of about 1.6 million distinct CDR3 sequences, around 35% of them appearing once. This sample was included in a study of blood T cells in healthy people across ages. As for the study in general: The capture of about one barcoded beta molecule per two T cells was achieved by template switching.

Findings and caveats of the study: The study found more naive CD4+ cells and higher diversity in long-lived than aged donors.

A minimum of 7 million PBMCs was isolated per sample. V gene TRBV25-1 combines with J gene TRBJ2-5; the D is unclear. This sequence was found in a woman in her twenties or thirties in good health. Sequenced material: blood. In nucleotides, the CDR3 is TGTGCCAGCGGAAGGGTTGGGGAGACCCAGTACTTC. It codes for CASGRVGETQYF. The full variable domain, in which reference TRBV25-1 and TRBJ2-5 provide the parts outside the CDR3, is EADIYQTPRYLVIGTGKKITLECSQTMGHDKMYWYQQDPGMELHLIHYSYGVNSTEKGDLSSESTVSRIRTEHFPLTLESARPSHTSQYLCASGRVGETQYFGPGTRLLVL.